This T cell receptor beta chain came from a study of T cells in Graves' hyperthyroidism and ophthalmopathy. The CDR3 sequence is 12 residues long. Germline values: CDR1 MDHEN, CDR2 SYDVKM. V lost 4 bases and J 1 base, leaving 3 bases between the germline ends. Researchers amplified the TCR beta CDR3 regions from RNA transcripts. TCR CDR3 regions were first amplified by RT-PCR with HTBI primers. TCRdb re-derived calls from the multiplex PCR reads in MiXCR, one entry per CDR3 protein. The table has fewer than 450,000 distinct CDR3 sequences, 11% to 15% seen once. This clonotype was detected ten times or more. Antigen specificity is unknown. Diagnosing involved the use of clinical symptoms, serum thyroxine and TRAb, thyroid ultrasound and orbital computed tomography. Extraction of PBMCs used 9 to 10 ml of fresh peripheral blood. Study-wide findings and caveats: Blood also carried most thyroid clonotypes expanded above 0.001.

Sample: blood. The chain couples TRBV28 to TRBJ2-3, with D uncertain. The receptor was derived from a man over 45 with Graves' ophthalmopathy. CDR3 residues: CASSSRTDTQYF. The CDR3 DNA sequence: TGTGCCAGCAGTTCCCGCACAGATACGCAGTATTTT.